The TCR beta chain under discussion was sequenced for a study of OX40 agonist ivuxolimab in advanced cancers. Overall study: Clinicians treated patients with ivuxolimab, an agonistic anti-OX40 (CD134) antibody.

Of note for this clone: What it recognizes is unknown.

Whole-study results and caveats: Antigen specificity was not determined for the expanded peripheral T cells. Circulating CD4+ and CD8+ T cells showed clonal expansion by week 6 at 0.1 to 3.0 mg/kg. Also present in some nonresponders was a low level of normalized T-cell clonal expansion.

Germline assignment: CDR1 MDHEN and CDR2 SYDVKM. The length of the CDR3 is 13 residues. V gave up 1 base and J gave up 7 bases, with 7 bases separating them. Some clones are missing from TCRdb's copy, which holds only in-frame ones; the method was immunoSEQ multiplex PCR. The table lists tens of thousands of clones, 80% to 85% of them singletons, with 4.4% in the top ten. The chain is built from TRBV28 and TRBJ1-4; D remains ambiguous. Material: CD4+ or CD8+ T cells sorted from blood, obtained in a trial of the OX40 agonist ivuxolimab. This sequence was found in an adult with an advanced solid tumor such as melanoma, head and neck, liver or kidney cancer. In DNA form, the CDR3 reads TGTGCCAGCAGTTTATCTGCTGTTGAAAAACTGTTTTTT. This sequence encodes CASSLSAVEKLFF.